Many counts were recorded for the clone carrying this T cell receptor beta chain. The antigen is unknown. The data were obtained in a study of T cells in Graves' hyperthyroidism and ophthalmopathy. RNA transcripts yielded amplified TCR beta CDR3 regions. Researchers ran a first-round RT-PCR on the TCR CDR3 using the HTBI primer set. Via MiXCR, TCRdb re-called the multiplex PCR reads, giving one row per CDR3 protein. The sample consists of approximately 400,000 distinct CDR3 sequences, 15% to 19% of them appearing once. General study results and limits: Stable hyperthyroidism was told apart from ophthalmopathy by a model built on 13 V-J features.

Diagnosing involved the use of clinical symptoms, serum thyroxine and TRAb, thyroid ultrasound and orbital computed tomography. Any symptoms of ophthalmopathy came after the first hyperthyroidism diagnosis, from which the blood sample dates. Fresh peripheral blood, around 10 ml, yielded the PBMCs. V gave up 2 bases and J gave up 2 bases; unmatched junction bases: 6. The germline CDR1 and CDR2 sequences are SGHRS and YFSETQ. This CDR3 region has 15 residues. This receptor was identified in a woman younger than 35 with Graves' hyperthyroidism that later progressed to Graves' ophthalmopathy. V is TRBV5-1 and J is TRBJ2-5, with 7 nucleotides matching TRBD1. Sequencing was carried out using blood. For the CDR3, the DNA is TGCGCCAGCAGCTTATACAGGGGAGAACAAGAGACCCAGTACTTC. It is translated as CASSLYRGEQETQYF.